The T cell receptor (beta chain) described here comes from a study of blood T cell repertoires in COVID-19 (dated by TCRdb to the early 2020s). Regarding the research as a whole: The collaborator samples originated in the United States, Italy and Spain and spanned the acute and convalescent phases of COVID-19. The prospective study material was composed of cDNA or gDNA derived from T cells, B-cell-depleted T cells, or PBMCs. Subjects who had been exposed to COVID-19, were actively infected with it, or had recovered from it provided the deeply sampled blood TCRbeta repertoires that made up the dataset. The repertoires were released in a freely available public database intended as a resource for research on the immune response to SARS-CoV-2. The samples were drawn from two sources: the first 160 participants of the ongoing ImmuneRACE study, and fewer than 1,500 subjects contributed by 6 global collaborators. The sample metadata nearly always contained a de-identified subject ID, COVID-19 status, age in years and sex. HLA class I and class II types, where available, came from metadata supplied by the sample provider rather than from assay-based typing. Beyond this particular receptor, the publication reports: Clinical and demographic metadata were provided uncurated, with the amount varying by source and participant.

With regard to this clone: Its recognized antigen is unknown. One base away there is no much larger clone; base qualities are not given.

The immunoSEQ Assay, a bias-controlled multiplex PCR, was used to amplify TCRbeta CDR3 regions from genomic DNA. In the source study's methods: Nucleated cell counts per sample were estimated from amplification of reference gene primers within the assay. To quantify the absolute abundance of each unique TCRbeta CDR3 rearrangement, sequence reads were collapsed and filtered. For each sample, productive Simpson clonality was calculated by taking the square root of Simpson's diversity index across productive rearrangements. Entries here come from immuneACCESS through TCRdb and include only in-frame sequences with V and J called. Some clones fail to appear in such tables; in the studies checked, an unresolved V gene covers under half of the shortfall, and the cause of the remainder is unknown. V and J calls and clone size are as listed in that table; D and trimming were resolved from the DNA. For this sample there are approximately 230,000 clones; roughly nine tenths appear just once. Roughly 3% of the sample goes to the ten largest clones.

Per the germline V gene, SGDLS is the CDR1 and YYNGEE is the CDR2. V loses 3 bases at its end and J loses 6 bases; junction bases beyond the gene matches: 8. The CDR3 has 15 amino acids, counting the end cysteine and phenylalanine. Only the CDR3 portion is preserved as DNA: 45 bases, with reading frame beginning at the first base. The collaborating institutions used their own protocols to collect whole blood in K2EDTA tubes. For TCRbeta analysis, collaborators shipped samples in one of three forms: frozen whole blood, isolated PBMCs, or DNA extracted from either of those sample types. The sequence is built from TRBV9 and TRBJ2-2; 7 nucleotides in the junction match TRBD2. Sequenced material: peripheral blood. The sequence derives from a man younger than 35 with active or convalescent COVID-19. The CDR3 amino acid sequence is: CASSGEGGFPGELFF. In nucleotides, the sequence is TGTGCCAGCAGCGGGGAGGGAGGATTCCCCGGGGAGCTGTTTTTT.